The T cell receptor (beta chain) described here comes from a study of Ad26.COV2.S vaccination and SARS-CoV-2 variants. The assay was immunoSEQ multiplex PCR, and TCRdb's table has in-frame clones only and misses some. The data contain about 440,000 clones, 90% of them singletons. The treatment here: 15 to 20 received Ad26.COV2.S at low or high dose, single or two shots; 5 received placebo; per-sample allocation not given. Collection of the samples took place on day 63 after the first injection of vaccine or placebo. J lost 5 bases, V lost 8 bases, and 11 bases had no gene match. Germline values: CDR1 MNHEY, CDR2 SMNVEV (reference sequence). There are 15 residues in the CDR3. This clone was found a few times.

The chain carries TRBV27 and TRBJ1-1; TRBD1 agrees at 10 bases. This receptor was identified in a person aged 18-65 years who received the Ad26.COV2.S COVID-19 vaccine or a placebo. The sample was peripheral blood, taken in a trial of Ad26.COV2.S vaccine versus placebo. This CDR3 is CASSDFDRGRTEAFF. As DNA, the CDR3 is TGTGCCAGCTCCGATTTTGACAGGGGGCGTACTGAAGCTTTCTTT.